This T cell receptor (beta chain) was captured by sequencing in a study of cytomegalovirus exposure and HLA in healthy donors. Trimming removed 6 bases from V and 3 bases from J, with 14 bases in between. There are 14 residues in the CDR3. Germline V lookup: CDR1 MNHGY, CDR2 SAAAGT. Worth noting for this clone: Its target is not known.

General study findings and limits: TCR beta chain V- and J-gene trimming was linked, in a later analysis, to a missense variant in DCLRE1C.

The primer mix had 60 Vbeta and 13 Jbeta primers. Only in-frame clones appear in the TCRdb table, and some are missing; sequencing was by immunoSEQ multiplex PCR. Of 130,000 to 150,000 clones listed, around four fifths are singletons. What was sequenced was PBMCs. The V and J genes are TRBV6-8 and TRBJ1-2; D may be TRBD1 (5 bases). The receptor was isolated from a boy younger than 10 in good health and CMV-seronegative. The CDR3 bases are TGTGCCAGCAGGTATACCAGGGTAGACTATGGCTACACCTTC. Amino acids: CASRYTRVDYGYTF.